This T cell receptor (beta chain) comes out of a study of T cell changes during pregnancy in multiple sclerosis. The CDR3 covers 14 residues. The junction had 4 bases not matched to a gene; V was cut back by 5 bases and J by 3 bases. Germline CDR1 reads LNHNV; CDR2 reads YYDKDF (reference sequence). Measured with immunoSEQ multiplex PCR; TCRdb has only the in-frame clones, and not every one. The profile shows about 75,000 clones, around nine tenths of them singletons. This TCR came from a female donor with multiple sclerosis, enrolled in a pregnancy study. This sequence joins TRBV15 and TRBJ2-5; 9 bases are shared with TRBD1. The sample was CD4+ T cells from peripheral blood mononuclear cells, taken before pregnancy. CDR3 sequence: CATSDRDREETQYF. For the CDR3, the DNA is TGTGCCACCAGCGACCGGGACAGGGAAGAGACCCAGTACTTC.